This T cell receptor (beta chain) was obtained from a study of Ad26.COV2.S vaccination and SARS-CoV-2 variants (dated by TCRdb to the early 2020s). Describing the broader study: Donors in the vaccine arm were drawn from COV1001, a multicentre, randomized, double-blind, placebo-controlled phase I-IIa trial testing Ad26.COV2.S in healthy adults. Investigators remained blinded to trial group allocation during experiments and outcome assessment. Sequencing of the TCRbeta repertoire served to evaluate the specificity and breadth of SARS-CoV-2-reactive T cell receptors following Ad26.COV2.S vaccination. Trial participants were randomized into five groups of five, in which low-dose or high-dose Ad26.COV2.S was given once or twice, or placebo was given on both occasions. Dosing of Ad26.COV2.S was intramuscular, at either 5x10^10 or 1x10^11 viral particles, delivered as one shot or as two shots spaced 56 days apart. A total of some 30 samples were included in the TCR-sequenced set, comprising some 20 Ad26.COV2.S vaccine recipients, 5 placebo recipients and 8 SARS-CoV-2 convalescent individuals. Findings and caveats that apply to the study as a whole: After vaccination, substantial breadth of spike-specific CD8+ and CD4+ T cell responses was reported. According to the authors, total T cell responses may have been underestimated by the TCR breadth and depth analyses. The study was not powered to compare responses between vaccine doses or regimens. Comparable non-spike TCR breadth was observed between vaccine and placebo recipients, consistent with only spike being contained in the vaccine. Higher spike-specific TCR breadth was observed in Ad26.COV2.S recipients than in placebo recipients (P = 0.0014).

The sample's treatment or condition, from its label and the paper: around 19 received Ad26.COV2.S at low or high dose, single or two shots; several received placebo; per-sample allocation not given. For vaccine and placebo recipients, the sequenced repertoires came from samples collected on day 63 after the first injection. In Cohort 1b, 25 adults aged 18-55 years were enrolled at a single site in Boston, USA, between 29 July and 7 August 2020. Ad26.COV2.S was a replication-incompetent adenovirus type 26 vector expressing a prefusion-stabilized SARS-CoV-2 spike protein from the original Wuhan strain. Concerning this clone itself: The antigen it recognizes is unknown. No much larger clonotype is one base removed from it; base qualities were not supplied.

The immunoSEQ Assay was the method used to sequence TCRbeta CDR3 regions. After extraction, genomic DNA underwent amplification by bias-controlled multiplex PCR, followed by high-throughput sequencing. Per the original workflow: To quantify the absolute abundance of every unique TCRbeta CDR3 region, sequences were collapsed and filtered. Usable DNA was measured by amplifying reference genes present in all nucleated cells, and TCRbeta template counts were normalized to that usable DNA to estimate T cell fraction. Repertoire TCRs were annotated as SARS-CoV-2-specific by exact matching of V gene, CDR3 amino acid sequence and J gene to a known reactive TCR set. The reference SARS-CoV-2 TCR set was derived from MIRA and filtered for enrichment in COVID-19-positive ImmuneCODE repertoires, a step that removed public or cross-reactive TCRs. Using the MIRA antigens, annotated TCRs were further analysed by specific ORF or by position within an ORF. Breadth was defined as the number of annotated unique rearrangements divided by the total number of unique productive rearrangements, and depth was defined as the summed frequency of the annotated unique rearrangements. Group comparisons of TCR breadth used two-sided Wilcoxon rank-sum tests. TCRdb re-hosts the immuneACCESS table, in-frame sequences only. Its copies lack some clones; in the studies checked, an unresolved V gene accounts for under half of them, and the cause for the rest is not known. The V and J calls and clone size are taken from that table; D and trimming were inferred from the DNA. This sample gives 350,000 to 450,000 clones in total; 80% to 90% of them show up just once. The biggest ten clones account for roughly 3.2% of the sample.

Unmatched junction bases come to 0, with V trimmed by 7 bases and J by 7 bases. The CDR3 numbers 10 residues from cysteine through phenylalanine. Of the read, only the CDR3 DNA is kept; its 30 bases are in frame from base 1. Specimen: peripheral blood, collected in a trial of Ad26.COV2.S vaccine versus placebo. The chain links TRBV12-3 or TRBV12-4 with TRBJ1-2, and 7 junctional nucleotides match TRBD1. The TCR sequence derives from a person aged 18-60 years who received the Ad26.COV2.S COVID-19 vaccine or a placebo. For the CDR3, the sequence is CASTGGGYTF. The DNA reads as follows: TGTGCCAGCACAGGGGGTGGCTACACCTTC.